Shown below are 21 T cell receptor beta chains from a single sample sequenced in a study of cytomegalovirus exposure and HLA in healthy donors. With 60 Vbeta and 13 Jbeta primers, the PCR was carried out. This table comes from immunoSEQ multiplex PCR, and its TCRdb copy is limited to in-frame clones, with some not included. Of about 70,000 clones in the sample, about nine tenths were seen once. The source material was PBMCs. The origin of the receptors is a woman between 25 and 40 years old in good health and CMV-seronegative.

This clone appeared a few times. The chain couples TRBV27 to TRBJ2-7, with a possible D match to TRBD1 (8 bases). V lost 3 bases, J lost 4 bases, and 16 bases lay in between. Per germline, CDR1 MNHEY and CDR2 SMNVEV (reference sequence). The CDR3 extends over 15 amino acids. This CDR3 reads CASSFQGAGAYEQYF. The CDR3 coding sequence is TGTGCCAGCAGTTTCCAGGGGGCGGGAGCTTACGAGCAGTACTTC.

This sequence joins TRBV6-1 and TRBJ2-2; weak D call: TRBD2 (5 bases). V lost 4 bases and J 5 bases, leaving 11 bases between the germline ends. The CDR3 runs 14 residues. Germline V gives CDR1 MNHNS, CDR2 SASEGT. CDR3 DNA sequence: TGTGCCAGCAGTGTGGACTTATCTACCGGGGAGCTGTTTTTT. Encoded protein: CASSVDLSTGELFF.

The chain carries TRBV9 and TRBJ2-2; no clear D. Deletions cut 4 bases from V and 4 bases from J, with 14 bases between. Per the germline V gene, CDR1 is SGDLS and CDR2 is YYNGEE. This CDR3 is 15 amino acids long. CDR3 sequence (DNA): TGTGCCAGCAGCTCCGCTGGGCTCGGCACCGGGGAGCTGTTTTTT. Translation: CASSSAGLGTGELFF.

The chain employs TRBV6-6 and TRBJ1-1, with TRBD1 as a possible D gene (6 bases). The germline V gene encodes CDR1 MNHNY and CDR2 SVGAGI (reference sequence). The CDR3 spans 13 residues. Trimming cost V 10 bases and J 1 base, with 13 bases left between them. CDR3 in DNA: TGTGCCACTCTCCGGGGGGCGAACACTGAAGCTTTCTTT. Protein product: CATLRGANTEAFF.

CDR3 in amino acids: CASSEREETQYF. The DNA of the CDR3 is TGTGCCAGCAGTGAACGGGAAGAGACCCAGTACTTC. This chain uses TRBV2 with TRBJ2-5; D uncertain. Germline V gives CDR1 SNHLY, CDR2 FYNNEI. Trimming left V 2 bases short and J 3 bases short, with 4 bases between. This CDR3 is 12 amino acids long.

The chain couples TRBV5-1 to TRBJ1-1, with D perhaps matching TRBD1 (6 bases). CDR1 SGHRS and CDR2 YFSETQ come from the germline V gene. The CDR3 has 14 amino acids. V shed 4 bases and J shed 1 base, with 11 bases lying between them. CDR3 loop: CASSGQGGNTEAFF. CDR3 nucleotide sequence: TGCGCCAGCAGCGGCCAAGGGGGGAACACTGAAGCTTTCTTT.

The chain couples TRBV11-2 to TRBJ2-7, with D possibly matching TRBD1 (5 bases). This CDR3 is built from 15 residues. Trimming took off 7 bases at V and 3 bases at J, with 19 bases between the two ends. The germline V gene encodes CDR1 SGHAT and CDR2 FQNNGV. The CDR3 DNA is TGTGCCAGCACCAACAGTTTGGACATAGACTACGAGCAGTACTTC. It codes for CASTNSLDIDYEQYF.

The V and J genes are TRBV9 and TRBJ2-5; the D gene is possibly TRBD1 (6 bases). Germline V gives CDR1 SGDLS, CDR2 YYNGEE. This CDR3 region has 14 residues. V lost 5 bases and J lost 0, with 11 bases in between. The CDR3 DNA sequence: TGTGCCAGCAGTTCAACAGGGTACCAAGAGACCCAGTACTTC. Protein sequence: CASSSTGYQETQYF.

This clone was observed once. This rearrangement joins TRBV30 to TRBJ2-1, with 13 positions matching TRBD2. The CDR3 loop spans 15 amino acids. Germline V gives CDR1 GTSNPN, CDR2 SVGIG (reference sequence). J was trimmed by 7 bases and V by 2 bases; bases with no gene match: 5. Written as DNA, the CDR3 is TGTGCCTGGAGTCCCCGGACTAGCGGGAGAAATGAGCAGTTCTTC. Protein sequence: CAWSPRTSGRNEQFF.

The V gene is TRBV9, the J gene TRBJ1-3, with a tentative D call TRBD1 (6 bases). The V end was cut by 0 bases, the J end by 4 bases, with 8 bases between. The CDR3 length is 14 residues. Germline V gene sequence: CDR1 SGDLS, CDR2 YYNGEE. CDR3 coding DNA: TGTGCCAGCAGCGTAGAGGGGGGGGGAAACACCATATATTTT. It specifies CASSVEGGGNTIYF.

A few counts support this clone. V gene TRBV5-6 combines with J gene TRBJ1-1; the match to TRBD1 covers 10 bases. Trimming at V came to 4 bases and at J to 4 bases, leaving 7 bases not matched to a gene. The CDR3 runs 15 residues. Per the germline V gene, CDR1 is SGHDT and CDR2 is YYEEEE. CDR3 residues: CASSLSWTGGTEAFF. The CDR3, as DNA: TGTGCCAGCAGCCTATCCTGGACAGGGGGCACTGAAGCTTTCTTT.

The CDR3 DNA reads TGTGCCAGTATAAGGACTAGCGGGAGTGGGGACAATGAGCAGTTCTTC. This gives the protein CASIRTSGSGDNEQFF. The rearrangement links TRBV19 to TRBJ2-1; 13 bases are shared with TRBD2. The CDR3 is made up of 16 amino acids. Germline loops: CDR1 LNHDA, CDR2 SQIVND (reference sequence). J gave up 5 bases and V 7 bases, and 8 bases lay outside the gene matches. Supplemented by reference TRBV19 and TRBJ2-1, the full variable domain reads DGGITQSPKYLFRKEGQNVTLSCEQNLNHDAMYWYRQDPGQGLRLIYYSQIVNDFQKGDIAEGYSVSREKKESFPLTVTSAQKNPTAFYLCASIRTSGSGDNEQFFGPGTRLTVL.

The V call is TRBV6-1, the J call TRBJ1-2, with 10 positions matching TRBD1. Unmatched junction bases numbered 9, after V lost 3 bases and J lost 8 bases. The germline V gene has CDR1 MNHNS and CDR2 SASEGT. This CDR3 is 15 amino acids long. The CDR3, as DNA: TGTGCCAGCAGTGAGACAGGGGGCTACCTCTGGGGCTACACCTTC. Translating it yields CASSETGGYLWGYTF.

J is TRBJ1-6 and V is TRBV10-3; D is ambiguous. V was shortened by 2 bases and J by 6 bases, with 8 bases between the two germline ends. The CDR3 consists of 14 residues. CDR1 ENHRY and CDR2 SYGVKD come from the germline V gene. Here the CDR3 DNA reads TGTGCCATCAGTGAGGCGGGATCTAATTCACCCCTCCACTTT. Residues: CAISEAGSNSPLHF.

The chain carries TRBV7-3 and TRBJ2-3; D remains ambiguous. Germline CDR1 SGHTA, CDR2 FQGTGA. The V gene lost 2 bases and the J gene lost 6 bases, with 12 bases spanning the gap. CDR3 length equals 14 residues. The CDR3 region is CASSLSESVDTQYF. Here the CDR3 DNA reads TGTGCCAGCAGCTTATCCGAATCAGTGGATACGCAGTATTTT.

The V and J genes are TRBV5-6 and TRBJ2-7; D gene unclear. The V end was cut by 1 base, the J end by 0 bases, with 14 bases between. CDR3 length: 16 residues. Per germline, CDR1 SGHDT and CDR2 YYEEEE. The CDR3 DNA reads TGTGCCAGCAGCTTGTTCTTCCAGGCCCGCTCCTACGAGCAGTACTTC. Translated: CASSLFFQARSYEQYF.

The chain recombines TRBV29-1 with TRBJ2-3, with 7 bases matching TRBD2. Germline trimming cut 6 bases from V and 10 bases from J; bases unmatched to any gene: 13. Germline lookup yields CDR1 SQVTM and CDR2 ANQGSEA. The length of the CDR3 is 13 residues. This CDR3 reads CSVQLFREGPQYF. The CDR3, as DNA: TGCAGCGTCCAACTCTTCAGGGAGGGACCGCAGTATTTT.

This chain joins TRBV7-9 and TRBJ1-1; 7 bases line up with TRBD1. The CDR3 runs to 14 residues. In germline, CDR1 is SEHNR, CDR2 FQNEAQ (reference sequence). V lost 1 base to trimming and J lost 5 bases; unmatched junction nucleotides: 4. The CDR3 protein is CASSLGRGRTEAFF. CDR3 bases: TGTGCCAGCAGCTTAGGAAGGGGGCGAACTGAAGCTTTCTTT.

The J gene is TRBJ1-1, the V gene TRBV19, with D possibly matching TRBD1 (5 bases). Trimming removed 3 bases at V and 1 base at J, with 12 bases between. Per germline, CDR1 LNHDA and CDR2 SQIVND (reference sequence). The CDR3 consists of 15 residues. In nucleotides, the CDR3 is TGTGCCAGTAGTATTGGGGGGTCGGCGAACACTGAAGCTTTCTTT. Amino acids: CASSIGGSANTEAFF. Full variable domain (rest looked up from reference TRBV19 and TRBJ1-1): DGGITQSPKYLFRKEGQNVTLSCEQNLNHDAMYWYRQDPGQGLRLIYYSQIVNDFQKGDIAEGYSVSREKKESFPLTVTSAQKNPTAFYLCASSIGGSANTEAFFGQGTRLTVV.

The chain combines TRBV7-2 with TRBJ2-7; no definite D call. V lost 0 bases to trimming and J lost 0 bases, with 9 bases between them. This CDR3 comprises 15 residues. Germline-derived CDR1 and CDR2 are SGHTA and FQGNSA. The CDR3 DNA follows: TGTGCCAGCAGCTTAGCACCAGGAAACTCCTACGAGCAGTACTTC. It codes for CASSLAPGNSYEQYF.

The CDR3 protein is CASSGHPTWGGAFF. The CDR3 DNA sequence: TGTGCCAGCAGCGGACACCCGACTTGGGGGGGAGCTTTCTTT. The J gene is TRBJ1-1, the V gene TRBV27, with a tentative D call TRBD1 (5 bases). The CDR3 is 14 amino acids. The V end lost 6 bases, the J end lost 10 bases, and 21 bases lay between the germline ends. Germline V gives CDR1 MNHEY, CDR2 SMNVEV (reference sequence).